The 21 T cell receptor beta chains below come from one sample, sequenced in a study of blood T cell repertoires in COVID-19. Sequencing used immunoSEQ multiplex PCR; TCRdb keeps in-frame clones, though not all of them. The table shows fewer than 100,000 clones, with around 86% occurring only once. Source material: peripheral blood. These receptors were obtained from an elderly woman with acute or convalescent COVID-19.

The chain employs TRBV6-5 and TRBJ1-3; tentatively, D is TRBD1 (6 bases). The V gene lost 4 bases and the J gene lost 4 bases, with 14 bases spanning the gap. This CDR3 is 15 amino acids long. Germline assignment: CDR1 MNHEY and CDR2 SVGAGI. CDR3 bases: TGTGCCAGCAGTTCCCTAACAGGGATAGGAAACACCATATATTTT. It encodes CASSSLTGIGNTIYF.

The V call is TRBV11-1, the J call TRBJ2-3; D is ambiguous. The germline gives CDR1 SGHAT, CDR2 FQDESV (reference sequence). V lost 3 bases, J lost 2 bases, and 3 bases lay in between. CDR3 length equals 12 residues. The CDR3 sequence: CASSFLTDTQYF. DNA of the CDR3: TGTGCCAGCAGCTTTCTCACAGATACGCAGTATTTT.

This clone was recorded once. This sequence joins TRBV27 and TRBJ1-1; weak D call: TRBD1 (5 bases). The CDR3 runs to 17 residues. CDR1 is MNHEY and CDR2 is SMNVEV in the germline V gene (reference sequence). Trimming took 6 bases from V and 6 from J, leaving 26 bases between them. CDR3 protein: CASSPDNRRGGSPEAFF. CDR3 nucleotide sequence: TGTGCCAGCAGCCCGGACAATCGACGGGGGGGGTCACCTGAAGCTTTCTTT.

Worth noting for this clone: Other DNA sequences within the sample encode an identical CDR3. The chain uses TRBV7-2 and TRBJ2-1; 7 positions match TRBD1. Germline V lookup: CDR1 SGHTA, CDR2 FQGNSA. Trimming at V came to 1 base and at J to 7 bases, leaving 1 base not matched to a gene. This CDR3 region has 13 residues. CDR3: CASSLDRGNEQFF. CDR3 bases: TGTGCCAGCAGCTTAGACAGGGGAAATGAGCAGTTCTTC.

For the CDR3, the DNA is TGTGCCAGCAGTGGGACAGCTTCCTACGAGCAGTACTTC. As protein: CASSGTASYEQYF. The chain is built from TRBV6-2 or TRBV6-3 and TRBJ2-7; 7 bases match TRBD1. With 5 bases clipped from V and 1 base from J, the junction kept 2 bases outside the gene matches. Germline CDR1 and CDR2: MNHEY and SVGEGT. This CDR3 is built from 13 residues.

The chain uses TRBV10-2 and TRBJ2-3; 7 bases align to TRBD1. The CDR3 totals 12 residues. CDR1 WSHSY and CDR2 SAAADI come from the germline V gene. J was trimmed by 10 bases and V by 8 bases; bases with no gene match: 9. As DNA, the CDR3 is TGCGCCAGCCGGACCCCTCAGGGGGCGCAGTATTTT. Protein: CASRTPQGAQYF.

The chain employs TRBV14 and TRBJ2-6; maybe TRBD2 (6 bases). This CDR3 region has 17 residues. Trimming stripped 8 bases from V and 0 bases from J, with 17 bases between. Germline V gives CDR1 SGHDN, CDR2 FVKESK. The CDR3 DNA is TGTGCCAGCCGACTAGACAGAGGGAACTCTGGGGCCAACGTCCTGACTTTC. Encoded protein: CASRLDRGNSGANVLTF.

The rearrangement joins TRBV29-1 to TRBJ2-3; 9 bases are a match to TRBD2. V lost 6 bases to trimming and J lost 6 bases; unmatched junction nucleotides: 13. Germline CDR1 is SQVTM and CDR2 is ANQGSEA. CDR3 size: 15 residues. CDR3 region: CSVAQAGGFTDTQYF. Here the CDR3 DNA reads TGCAGCGTCGCTCAAGCGGGGGGCTTTACGGATACGCAGTATTTT.

The rearrangement joins TRBV19 to TRBJ2-5, with D possibly TRBD2 on 6 matching bases. V dropped 1 base and J dropped 5 bases, with 11 bases sitting between them. From germline, CDR1 is LNHDA and CDR2 SQIVND (reference sequence). This CDR3 spans 14 amino acids. The CDR3 nucleotides read TGTGCCAGTAGTATAGGGGCAGGAGGGGAGACCCAGTACTTC. Its protein product is CASSIGAGGETQYF.

The chain has TRBV7-8 and TRBJ2-7; 8 nucleotides match TRBD1. Germline V gives CDR1 SGHVS, CDR2 FQNEAQ. The length of the CDR3 is 16 residues. V lost 5 bases to trimming and J lost 3 bases; unmatched junction nucleotides: 12. The CDR3 spells CASSQQGQGFNYEQYF. The CDR3, as DNA: TGTGCCAGCAGCCAGCAAGGACAGGGCTTCAACTACGAGCAGTACTTC. Complete variable domain (other parts from reference TRBV7-8 and TRBJ2-7): GAGVSQSPRYKVAKRGQDVALRCDPISGHVSLFWYQQALGQGPEFLTYFQNEAQLDKSGLPSDRFFAERPEGSVSTLKIQRTQQEDSAVYLCASSQQGQGFNYEQYFGPGTRLTVT.

The CDR3 region has the DNA TGTGCCAGTACCGTTGGCGGGAAGAAGGATGGCTACACCTTC. This codes for CASTVGGKKDGYTF. This chain connects TRBV19 to TRBJ1-2; unclear D gene. Trimming took off 7 bases at V and 6 bases at J, with 18 bases between the two ends. This CDR3 region has 14 residues. Germline lookup yields CDR1 LNHDA and CDR2 SQIVND (reference sequence).

This clone occurred once. The chain has TRBV3-1 (or the pseudogene TRBV3-2) and TRBJ2-3, with TRBD2 matching 11 bases. CDR1 is LGHDT, CDR2 YNNKEL, per germline (reference sequence). Losses at the gene ends were 5 bases for V and 5 bases for J; bases not matched to a gene: 12. The CDR3 extends over 17 amino acids. The CDR3 DNA sequence: TGTGCCAGCAGCGATCTGTTGACTAGCGGGGTGATAGATACGCAGTATTTT. Amino acid sequence: CASSDLLTSGVIDTQYF.

The CDR3 sequence is CASKVGGGTGYGYTF. DNA for the CDR3: TGTGCCAGCAAAGTGGGAGGCGGGACAGGCTATGGCTACACCTTC. The chain has TRBV6-5 and TRBJ1-2, with TRBD1 matching 8 bases. CDR1 MNHEY and CDR2 SVGAGI come from the germline V gene. V dropped 7 bases and J dropped 4; count of bases not matched to a gene: 11. The CDR3 loop spans 15 amino acids.

The chain carries TRBV5-1 and TRBJ2-7; TRBD1 aligns across 9 bases. V lost 7 bases to trimming and J lost 6 bases; unmatched junction nucleotides: 8. Germline V CDR1 and CDR2: SGHRS, YFSETQ. The CDR3 runs to 13 residues. DNA of the CDR3: TGCGCCAGCGGCCGGGGGACAGGGTCCGAGCAGTACTTC. Its translation: CASGRGTGSEQYF.

The count of this clone is one. This sample also contains other DNA sequences that code for the same CDR3. The rearrangement joins TRBV5-1 to TRBJ1-1; D is uncertain. V lost 4 bases and J 1 base, leaving 11 bases between the germline ends. This CDR3 has 14 amino acids. CDR1 and CDR2 from the germline V gene are SGHRS and YFSETQ. The CDR3 nucleotides read TGCGCCAGCAGCCCCCTCGGCGGGAACACTGAAGCTTTCTTT. It is translated as CASSPLGGNTEAFF.

The V gene is TRBV10-2, the J gene TRBJ2-2; D is undetermined. This CDR3 spans 13 amino acids. V lost 1 base and J 7 bases, leaving 7 bases between the germline ends. The germline V gene encodes CDR1 WSHSY and CDR2 SAAADI. CDR3 nucleotides: TGCGCCAGCAGTGAGTTAAGAGGCGGGGAGCTGTTTTTT. This codes for CASSELRGGELFF.

This clone has only one observation. The chain employs TRBV3-1 (or the pseudogene TRBV3-2) and TRBJ1-2; TRBD1 might be the D (5 bases). The CDR3 has 15 amino acids. Trimming pared 1 base from V and 7 bases from J, leaving 16 bases between. The germline CDR1 and CDR2 sequences are LGHDT and YNNKEL (reference sequence). The CDR3 spells CASSQAVGGLGGYTF. As DNA, the CDR3 is TGTGCCAGCAGCCAAGCAGTCGGGGGATTGGGTGGCTACACCTTC.

The chain recombines TRBV6-5 with TRBJ1-6; 10 bases agree with TRBD1. The germline CDR1 and CDR2 sequences are MNHEY and SVGAGI. Trimming took 6 bases from V and 10 from J; bases not matched to a gene: 9. The CDR3 is 15 amino acids. The DNA of the CDR3 is TGTGCCAGCAGCCCGGGACAGGGGTTTCGGTCACCCCTCCACTTT. Amino acids: CASSPGQGFRSPLHF.

The chain combines TRBV19 with TRBJ1-2, with 9 bases lining up with TRBD1. This CDR3 has 16 amino acids. Unmatched junction bases numbered 9, after V lost 3 bases and J lost 4 bases. Germline assignment: CDR1 LNHDA and CDR2 SQIVND (reference sequence). This CDR3 reads CASSIAGTGQGYGYTF. The CDR3 DNA reads as TGTGCCAGTAGTATTGCCGGGACGGGACAGGGCTATGGCTACACCTTC.

The chain uses TRBV19 and TRBJ1-2; TRBD1 is a possible D gene (5 bases). The CDR3 runs to 17 residues. V was cut by 6 bases and J by 0 bases, with 20 bases left in between. CDR1 and CDR2 (germline): LNHDA, SQIVND (reference sequence). For the CDR3, the DNA is TGTGCCAGTAGACTCAGGCAGGGCCGCTTGGCTAACTATGGCTACACCTTC. Translated, it gives CASRLRQGRLANYGYTF.

This chain connects TRBV27 to TRBJ2-5, with TRBD1 identical over 8 bases. This CDR3 is built from 14 residues. With V trimmed by 6 bases and J by 4 bases, 7 bases remained unmatched. From germline, CDR1 is MNHEY and CDR2 SMNVEV (reference sequence). CDR3 sequence: CASRRQGKRETQYF. DNA for the CDR3: TGTGCCAGCAGAAGACAGGGGAAGAGAGAGACCCAGTACTTC.